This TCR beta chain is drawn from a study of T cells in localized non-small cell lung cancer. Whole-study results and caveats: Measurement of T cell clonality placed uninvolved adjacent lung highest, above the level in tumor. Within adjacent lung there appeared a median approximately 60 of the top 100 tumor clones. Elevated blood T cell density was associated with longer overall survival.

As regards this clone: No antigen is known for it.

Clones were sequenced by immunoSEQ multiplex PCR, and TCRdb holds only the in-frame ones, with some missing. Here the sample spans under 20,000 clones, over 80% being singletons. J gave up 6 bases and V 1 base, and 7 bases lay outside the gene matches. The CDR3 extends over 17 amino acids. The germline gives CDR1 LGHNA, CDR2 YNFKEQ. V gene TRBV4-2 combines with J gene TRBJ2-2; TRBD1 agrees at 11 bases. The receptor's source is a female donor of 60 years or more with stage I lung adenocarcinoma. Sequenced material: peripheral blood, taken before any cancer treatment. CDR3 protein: CASSQGSGQGASGELFF. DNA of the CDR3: TGTGCCAGCAGCCAAGGATCCGGACAGGGGGCGTCCGGGGAGCTGTTTTTT.